This T cell receptor (beta chain) stems from a study of blood T cell repertoires in COVID-19. Study information: Sample material is recorded as cDNA or gDNA derived from T cells, B-cell-depleted T cells, or PBMCs.

Participants' reported clinical history set cohort assignment. In the authors' workflow: Amplification with reference gene primers provided the estimates of nucleated cell counts. Clones were read by immunoSEQ multiplex PCR, and TCRdb kept only the in-frame ones, dropping some. V and J calls and clone size follow that table, whereas D and trimming were derived from the DNA. This table holds just over 350,000 clones, over 75% found once. V trimming: 6 bases; J trimming: 2 bases; junction bases outside the gene matches: 10. CDR3 size: 16 residues. Germline V gene lookup returns CDR1 MDHEN and CDR2 SYDVKM.

The sequence was obtained from a woman aged 25 to 45 who had recovered from COVID-19. What was sequenced was PBMCs or T cells enriched from blood (not recorded which). The V call is TRBV28, the J call TRBJ2-3, with 8 nucleotides matching TRBD2. The CDR3 loop is CASSWESGSNTDTQYF. As DNA, the CDR3 is TGTGCCAGCAGCTGGGAAAGCGGGAGTAACACAGATACGCAGTATTTT.